This T cell receptor beta chain was identified during a study of blood T cell repertoires in COVID-19. Study-level information: COVID-19 samples, acute and convalescent, were from the United States, Italy and Spain. PBMCs, B-cell-depleted T cells, or T cells provided the cDNA or gDNA that made up the material.

Sequenced by immunoSEQ multiplex PCR; TCRdb stores in-frame clones only, minus some. The table records 150,000 to 200,000 clones, around 82% of them present only once. CDR1 and CDR2 (germline): MNHEY, SVGAGI. The CDR3 consists of 16 residues. With V trimmed by 0 bases and J by 1 base, 4 bases remained unmatched. Sequenced material: peripheral blood. The V and J genes are TRBV6-5 and TRBJ2-7; TRBD1 matches at 9 bases. The TCR originated in a human donor with acute or convalescent COVID-19. The donor label of this sample is uncertain. The CDR3 DNA reads as TGTGCCAGCAGTTACTCAACCGGGACAGGGTCCTACGAGCAGTACTTC. It translates to CASSYSTGTGSYEQYF.